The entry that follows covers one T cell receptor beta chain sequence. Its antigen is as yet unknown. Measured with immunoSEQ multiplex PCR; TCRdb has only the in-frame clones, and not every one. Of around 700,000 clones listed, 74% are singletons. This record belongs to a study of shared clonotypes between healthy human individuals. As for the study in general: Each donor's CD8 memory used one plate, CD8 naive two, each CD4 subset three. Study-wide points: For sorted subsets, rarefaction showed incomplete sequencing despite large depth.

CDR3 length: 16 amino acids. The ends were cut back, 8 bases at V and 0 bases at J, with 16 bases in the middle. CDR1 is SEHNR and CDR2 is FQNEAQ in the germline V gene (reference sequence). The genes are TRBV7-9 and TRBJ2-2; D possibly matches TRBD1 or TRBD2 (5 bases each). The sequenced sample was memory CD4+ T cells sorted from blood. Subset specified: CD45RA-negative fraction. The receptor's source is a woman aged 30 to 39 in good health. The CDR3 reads CASPDSGPANTGELFF. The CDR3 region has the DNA TGTGCCAGCCCTGACTCGGGACCAGCGAACACCGGGGAGCTGTTTTTT.